The rows below give T cell receptor beta chains drawn from one sample of a study of blood T cell repertoires in COVID-19. Clones were read by immunoSEQ multiplex PCR, and TCRdb kept only the in-frame ones, dropping some. Here the sample spans around 700,000 clones, just under 90% being singletons. Sequencing used peripheral blood. Receptors were obtained from a woman between 18 and 29 years old with acute or convalescent COVID-19. The CDR3 runs from the conserved cysteine through the conserved F or W. Fields, in order: V gene, clone size, D gene, J gene, CDR3 protein, CDR3 DNA. D genes are given only for firm matches. Clone sizes are given selectively: once, few, many, or a class where the clone is expanded.

v_call: TRBV6-5
clone_size: NA
d_call: TRBD2
j_call: TRBJ2-1
cdr3_aa: CASSYSNSGGHNEQFF
cdr3_nt: TGTGCCAGCAGTTACTCGAATAGCGGGGGACACAATGAGCAGTTCTTC

v_call: TRBV6-5
clone_size: NA
d_call: TRBD1
j_call: TRBJ1-6
cdr3_aa: CASTSGGTLHF
cdr3_nt: TGTGCCAGCACCTCAGGGGGCACCCTCCACTTT

v_call: TRBV5-4
clone_size: NA
d_call: NA
j_call: TRBJ1-2
cdr3_aa: CASSLGKGSPAGYTF
cdr3_nt: TGTGCCAGCAGCCTAGGAAAAGGCTCCCCGGCTGGCTACACCTTC

v_call: TRBV27
clone_size: NA
d_call: NA
j_call: TRBJ1-1
cdr3_aa: CASSPRGEHTEAFF
cdr3_nt: TGTGCCAGCAGCCCGCGGGGCGAGCACACTGAAGCTTTCTTT

v_call: TRBV28
clone_size: NA
d_call: NA
j_call: TRBJ1-2
cdr3_aa: CASSLHQAPWGYTF
cdr3_nt: TGTGCCAGCAGTTTACACCAGGCCCCCTGGGGCTACACCTTC

v_call: TRBV14
clone_size: NA
d_call: TRBD1
j_call: TRBJ1-1
cdr3_aa: CASSLRGLRTEAFF
cdr3_nt: TGTGCCAGCAGCCTGAGGGGGCTTCGCACTGAAGCTTTCTTT

v_call: TRBV15
clone_size: NA
d_call: NA
j_call: TRBJ1-5
cdr3_aa: CATQTETNQPQHF
cdr3_nt: TGTGCCACCCAGACAGAGACAAATCAGCCCCAGCATTTT

v_call: TRBV3-1/TRBV3-2
clone_size: NA
d_call: TRBD1
j_call: TRBJ2-2
cdr3_aa: CATSRGTNTGELFF
cdr3_nt: TGTGCCACCTCCAGGGGGACGAACACCGGGGAGCTGTTTTTT

v_call: TRBV7-9
clone_size: NA
d_call: TRBD2
j_call: TRBJ2-1
cdr3_aa: CASSLAGRLAGLYNEQFF
cdr3_nt: TGTGCCAGCAGCTTAGCGGGGCGGCTAGCGGGCCTCTACAATGAGCAGTTCTTC

v_call: TRBV6-1
clone_size: NA
d_call: TRBD1
j_call: TRBJ1-6
cdr3_aa: CASKGAGTNSPLHF
cdr3_nt: TGTGCCAGCAAGGGGGCAGGGACTAATTCACCCCTCCACTTT

v_call: TRBV4-3
clone_size: NA
d_call: NA
j_call: TRBJ2-2
cdr3_aa: CASSPRQNTGELFF
cdr3_nt: TGCGCCAGCAGCCCGAGACAGAACACCGGGGAGCTGTTTTTT

v_call: TRBV9
clone_size: once
d_call: TRBD1
j_call: TRBJ1-1
cdr3_aa: CASSETGQGMAEAFF
cdr3_nt: TGTGCCAGCAGCGAAACGGGACAGGGGATGGCTGAAGCTTTCTTT

v_call: TRBV6-4
clone_size: NA
d_call: TRBD1
j_call: TRBJ1-3
cdr3_aa: CASRTTGGGNTIYF
cdr3_nt: TGTGCCAGCAGAACCACAGGGGGCGGAAACACCATATATTTT

v_call: TRBV20-1
clone_size: NA
d_call: NA
j_call: TRBJ1-3
cdr3_aa: CSASSAGVTGNTIYF
cdr3_nt: TGCAGTGCTAGTTCGGCGGGGGTAACTGGAAACACCATATATTTT

v_call: TRBV6-5
clone_size: few
d_call: NA
j_call: TRBJ2-2
cdr3_aa: CASRPGRTGELFF
cdr3_nt: TGTGCCAGCAGGCCAGGGAGGACCGGGGAGCTGTTTTTT

v_call: TRBV6-4
clone_size: NA
d_call: TRBD1
j_call: TRBJ1-1
cdr3_aa: CASSLQGVAEAFF
cdr3_nt: TGTGCCAGCAGTTTACAGGGGGTCGCTGAAGCTTTCTTT

v_call: TRBV5-6
clone_size: NA
d_call: NA
j_call: TRBJ1-1
cdr3_aa: CASSLPAGVGTEAFF
cdr3_nt: TGTGCCAGCAGCTTACCAGCAGGGGTAGGGACTGAAGCTTTCTTT

v_call: TRBV6-4
clone_size: NA
d_call: TRBD2
j_call: TRBJ2-2
cdr3_aa: CASSEGRGGSGELFF
cdr3_nt: TGTGCCAGCAGTGAGGGACGCGGGGGGTCCGGGGAGCTGTTTTTT

v_call: TRBV15
clone_size: NA
d_call: NA
j_call: TRBJ2-7
cdr3_aa: CATSKGGSEYEQYF
cdr3_nt: TGTGCCACCAGCAAAGGAGGGTCCGAATACGAGCAGTACTTC

v_call: TRBV2
clone_size: NA
d_call: TRBD2
j_call: TRBJ2-3
cdr3_aa: CASRSHGDYTDTQYF
cdr3_nt: TGTGCCAGCAGGTCCCATGGGGACTATACGGATACGCAGTATTTT

v_call: TRBV5-5
clone_size: NA
d_call: NA
j_call: TRBJ1-4
cdr3_aa: CASSLSGGTEGKLFF
cdr3_nt: TGTGCCAGCAGCTTGTCAGGAGGGACGGAAGGAAAACTGTTTTTT

v_call: TRBV7-2
clone_size: NA
d_call: TRBD2
j_call: TRBJ2-3
cdr3_aa: CALSSSGSSTDTQYF
cdr3_nt: TGTGCCCTCAGCTCTAGCGGTTCTAGCACAGATACGCAGTATTTT

v_call: TRBV5-6
clone_size: NA
d_call: NA
j_call: TRBJ1-2
cdr3_aa: CASSWGRGSTYGYTF
cdr3_nt: TGTGCCAGCAGCTGGGGGAGGGGGTCCACCTATGGCTACACCTTC

v_call: TRBV19
clone_size: NA
d_call: TRBD1
j_call: TRBJ1-2
cdr3_aa: CASSWDSSSYGYTF
cdr3_nt: TGTGCCAGTAGTTGGGACAGTTCTTCCTATGGCTACACCTTC

v_call: TRBV5-5
clone_size: NA
d_call: NA
j_call: TRBJ1-1
cdr3_aa: CASRPDSLNTEAFF
cdr3_nt: TGTGCCAGCAGGCCTGACAGTTTGAACACTGAAGCTTTCTTT

v_call: TRBV6-1
clone_size: NA
d_call: NA
j_call: TRBJ1-3
cdr3_aa: CASSEAGSRVGNTIYF
cdr3_nt: TGTGCCAGCAGTGAAGCAGGCAGTCGGGTGGGAAACACCATATATTTT

v_call: TRBV27
clone_size: NA
d_call: NA
j_call: TRBJ2-1
cdr3_aa: CASSEGNEQFF
cdr3_nt: TGTGCCAGCAGTGAGGGTAATGAGCAGTTCTTC

v_call: TRBV9
clone_size: NA
d_call: TRBD1
j_call: TRBJ1-4
cdr3_aa: CASSETGATTNEKLFF
cdr3_nt: TGTGCCAGCAGCGAAACAGGGGCCACAACTAATGAAAAACTGTTTTTT

v_call: TRBV19
clone_size: NA
d_call: TRBD1
j_call: TRBJ1-1
cdr3_aa: CASSILGKTGAGTEAFF
cdr3_nt: TGTGCCAGTAGTATTCTTGGAAAGACAGGGGCTGGCACTGAAGCTTTCTTT

v_call: TRBV27
clone_size: NA
d_call: NA
j_call: TRBJ1-2
cdr3_aa: CASSRTSVGGGYGYTF
cdr3_nt: TGTGCCAGCAGCCGTACCTCCGTGGGGGGGGGCTATGGCTACACCTTC

v_call: TRBV19
clone_size: NA
d_call: TRBD1
j_call: TRBJ1-2
cdr3_aa: CASSVLPGQGIYGYTF
cdr3_nt: TGTGCCAGTAGTGTTCTCCCGGGACAGGGGATCTATGGCTACACCTTC

v_call: TRBV3-1/TRBV3-2
clone_size: NA
d_call: TRBD1
j_call: TRBJ1-2
cdr3_aa: CASSRRQGWSYTF
cdr3_nt: TGTGCCAGCAGCCGAAGACAGGGCTGGAGCTACACCTTC

v_call: TRBV13
clone_size: NA
d_call: NA
j_call: TRBJ1-2
cdr3_aa: CASSLGTGDYGYTF
cdr3_nt: TGTGCCAGCAGCTTAGGTACAGGCGACTATGGCTACACCTTC

v_call: TRBV4-3
clone_size: NA
d_call: NA
j_call: TRBJ2-7
cdr3_aa: CASSLRILSSYEQYF
cdr3_nt: TGCGCCAGCAGCTTGCGTATCCTAAGCTCCTACGAGCAGTACTTC

v_call: TRBV5-1
clone_size: NA
d_call: NA
j_call: TRBJ2-2
cdr3_aa: CASSSPTRDTGELFF
cdr3_nt: TGCGCCAGCAGCTCCCCCACTAGAGACACCGGGGAGCTGTTTTTT

v_call: TRBV24-1
clone_size: NA
d_call: NA
j_call: TRBJ1-1
cdr3_aa: CATSDPQRYRDTEAFF
cdr3_nt: TGTGCCACCAGTGATCCCCAAAGATACAGGGATACTGAAGCTTTCTTT

v_call: TRBV18
clone_size: NA
d_call: NA
j_call: TRBJ1-6
cdr3_aa: CASSPVGGYNSPLHF
cdr3_nt: TGTGCCAGCTCACCCGTCGGGGGTTATAATTCACCCCTCCACTTT

v_call: TRBV24-1
clone_size: once
d_call: NA
j_call: TRBJ1-2
cdr3_aa: CATSDSIYGYTF
cdr3_nt: TGTGCCACCAGTGATTCCATTTATGGCTACACCTTC

v_call: TRBV7-3
clone_size: NA
d_call: TRBD1
j_call: TRBJ1-1
cdr3_aa: CASSPIGQGRNTEAFF
cdr3_nt: TGTGCCAGCAGCCCTATAGGACAGGGGAGAAACACTGAAGCTTTCTTT

v_call: TRBV7-2
clone_size: NA
d_call: NA
j_call: TRBJ1-1
cdr3_aa: CASSLDRVSSEAFF
cdr3_nt: TGTGCCAGCAGCTTAGACAGGGTGTCGTCTGAAGCTTTCTTT

v_call: TRBV2
clone_size: NA
d_call: NA
j_call: TRBJ2-3
cdr3_aa: CASSEGVTDTQYF
cdr3_nt: TGTGCCAGCAGTGAAGGAGTAACAGATACGCAGTATTTT

v_call: TRBV27
clone_size: NA
d_call: NA
j_call: TRBJ1-2
cdr3_aa: CASSGRYGYTF
cdr3_nt: TGTGCCAGCAGTGGGAGATATGGCTACACCTTC

v_call: TRBV5-4
clone_size: NA
d_call: NA
j_call: TRBJ2-1
cdr3_aa: CASSLVTNEQFF
cdr3_nt: TGTGCCAGCAGCTTGGTAACTAATGAGCAGTTCTTC